These 23 T cell receptor beta chains came from one sample sequenced in a study of memory CD4+ T cells and cytomegalovirus serostatus (dated by TCRdb to about 2019). The library relied on the immunoSEQ multiplex PCR assay. The source is immuneACCESS, and TCRdb retained only in-frame sequences with V and J called. Part of the clones is not carried over; for the studies checked, unresolved V genes explain less than half of this, and the remainder is unexplained. In all, the sample holds under 50,000 clones, and around four fifths of those were seen once. The ten largest clones add up to 0.94% of the sample. A FACSAria II was used to sort memory CD4+ T cells, defined as single viable CD3+CD4+CD8-CD45RO+ cells. Material: memory CD4+ T cells from blood. Receptors originate from an adult in good health and CMV-seronegative.

The chain uses TRBV28 and TRBJ1-5, with D unresolved. CDR1 is MDHEN and CDR2 is SYDVKM in the germline V gene. Trimming took 6 bases from V and 3 from J, leaving 30 bases between them. This CDR3 comprises 20 residues. The CDR3 loop reads CASRPDRSQAGLSPNQPQHF. The CDR3 coding sequence is TGTGCCAGCAGGCCCGATCGGTCCCAAGCGGGCCTCTCTCCCAATCAGCCCCAGCATTTT.

CDR3 residues: CASSLGDLRDYGYTF. CDR3 bases: TGTGCCAGCAGCTTAGGCGACTTACGGGACTATGGCTACACCTTC. V and J are TRBV5-4 and TRBJ1-2; D ambiguous. Germline values: CDR1 SGHNT, CDR2 YYREEE (reference sequence). The CDR3 is 15 amino acids. Trimming left V 2 bases short and J 3 bases short, with 14 bases between. Supplemented by reference TRBV5-4 and TRBJ1-2, the full variable domain reads ETGVTQSPTHLIKTRGQQVTLRCSSQSGHNTVSWYQQALGQGPQFIFQYYREEENGRGNFPPRFSGLQFPNYSSELNVNALELDDSALYLCASSLGDLRDYGYTFGSGTRLTVV.

The rearrangement uses TRBV28 and TRBJ2-3; 8 positions agree with TRBD2. The CDR3 totals 15 residues. Unmatched junction bases numbered 9, after V lost 5 bases and J lost 5 bases. The germline V gene encodes CDR1 MDHEN and CDR2 SYDVKM. This CDR3 reads CASSSPSGGGDTQYF. CDR3 coding DNA: TGTGCCAGCAGTAGCCCCAGCGGGGGTGGAGATACGCAGTATTTT. The complete variable domain, with remaining parts taken from reference TRBV28 and TRBJ2-3, reads DVKVTQSSRYLVKRTGEKVFLECVQDMDHENMFWYRQDPGLGLRLIYFSYDVKMKEKGDIPEGYSVSREKKERFSLILESASTNQTSMYLCASSSPSGGGDTQYFGPGTRLTVL.

The chain combines TRBV28 with TRBJ2-3; a weak D match, TRBD2 (6 bases). CDR1 is MDHEN and CDR2 is SYDVKM in the germline V gene. The length of the CDR3 is 17 residues. V dropped 5 bases and J dropped 0 bases, with 18 bases sitting between them. Here the CDR3 DNA reads TGTGCCAGCAGTCCCATAGGTAGCGGCCCTAGCACAGATACGCAGTATTTT. Translated, it gives CASSPIGSGPSTDTQYF.

J is TRBJ2-3 and V is TRBV19; possible D gene TRBD2, 5 bases. Germline loops: CDR1 LNHDA, CDR2 SQIVND (reference sequence). V was pared by 5 bases and J by 0 bases, with 12 bases between. The CDR3 contains 15 residues. CDR3 residues: CASSLSGFSTDTQYF. Written as DNA, the CDR3 is TGTGCCAGTAGTCTAAGCGGATTTAGCACAGATACGCAGTATTTT.

The chain uses TRBV4-2 and TRBJ2-3; D unresolved. The CDR3 runs to 17 residues. V dropped 4 bases and J dropped 0 bases, with 17 bases sitting between them. Looked up from germline, CDR1 is LGHNA and CDR2 is YNFKEQ. CDR3: CASSPGQVIISTDTQYF. The CDR3 DNA is TGTGCCAGCAGCCCAGGTCAGGTTATAATCAGCACAGATACGCAGTATTTT.

This clone occurred once. CDR3 nucleotide sequence: TGTGCCAGTAGTATAGGATCCCGGATGGCGGTGAGAGCTGGAAACACCATATATTTT. Its protein is CASSIGSRMAVRAGNTIYF. The chain recombines TRBV19 with TRBJ1-3; no firm D call. CDR1 is LNHDA, CDR2 SQIVND, per germline (reference sequence). Trimming removed 1 base at V and 2 bases at J, with 21 bases between. The CDR3 has 19 amino acids.

This chain uses TRBV4-2 with TRBJ1-3; D perhaps matches TRBD1 (5 bases). The CDR3 totals 15 residues. V lost 4 bases to trimming and J lost 0 bases, with 10 bases between them. Germline V gene data show CDR1 as LGHNA and CDR2 as YNFKEQ. CDR3: CASSRTGNSGNTIYF. CDR3 sequence (DNA): TGTGCCAGCAGCCGAACAGGAAACTCTGGAAACACCATATATTTT.

The genes are TRBV4-1 and TRBJ1-5, with 7 bases aligning to TRBD1. Trimming removed 5 bases from V and 6 bases from J; junction bases left unmatched: 13. The CDR3 length is 16 residues. Germline V gene sequence: CDR1 MGHRA, CDR2 YSYEKL. CDR3 nucleotide sequence: TGCGCCAGCAGCTCGACCAGAGAGGGGGCTCGTCAGCCCCAGCATTTT. This codes for CASSSTREGARQPQHF.

The V call is TRBV10-3, the J call TRBJ1-6, with 8 bases identical to TRBD1. V shed 6 bases, J shed 10 bases, and the junction held 8 bases outside the gene matches. CDR3 length equals 14 residues. In germline, CDR1 is ENHRY, CDR2 SYGVKD. CDR3 DNA sequence: TGTGCCATCAGACCAGGACAGGGCCGATCACCCCTCCACTTT. It translates to CAIRPGQGRSPLHF.

The J gene is TRBJ2-7, the V gene TRBV5-1; 7 bases align to TRBD1. The J segment lost 2 bases and the V segment lost 0 bases, leaving 5 bases of the junction unmatched. The CDR3 has 15 amino acids. CDR1 is SGHRS, CDR2 YFSETQ, per germline. The CDR3 bases are TGCGCCAGCAGCTTGGGGGACAGTGGGGCCTACGAGCAGTACTTC. Its translation is CASSLGDSGAYEQYF.

The genes are TRBV9 and TRBJ1-3, with TRBD1 as a possible D gene (5 bases). In germline, CDR1 is SGDLS, CDR2 YYNGEE. The V and J ends lost 0 bases and 0 bases respectively, with 16 bases between them. This CDR3 spans 18 amino acids. This CDR3 reads CASSVGGGGASSGNTIYF. The DNA for the CDR3 is TGTGCCAGCAGCGTAGGGGGGGGAGGAGCAAGCTCTGGAAACACCATATATTTT.

The chain carries TRBV10-1 and TRBJ1-2, with TRBD1 as a possible D gene (5 bases). V was clipped by 6 bases and J by 4 bases, with 15 bases between them. CDR1 is WNHNN and CDR2 is SYGVQD in the germline V gene (reference sequence). This CDR3 spans 14 amino acids. The CDR3 spells CASRGGENSYGYTF. The CDR3 nucleotides read TGCGCCAGCAGGGGGGGGGAAAACTCCTATGGCTACACCTTC.

This clone showed up just a few times. The V gene is TRBV5-1, the J gene TRBJ1-5, with D perhaps matching TRBD1 (5 bases). CDR1 and CDR2 from the germline V gene are SGHRS and YFSETQ. CDR3 length: 13 amino acids. The germline V and J ends were trimmed by 0 bases and 8 bases, with 9 bases remaining between them. The CDR3 is CASSLGGAEPQHF. The CDR3 DNA reads TGCGCCAGCAGCTTGGGGGGCGCTGAGCCCCAGCATTTT. The full variable domain, its missing parts supplied by reference TRBV5-1 and TRBJ1-5, is KAGVTQTPRYLIKTRGQQVTLSCSPISGHRSVSWYQQTPGQGLQFLFEYFSETQRNKGNFPGRFSGRQFSNSRSEMNVSTLELGDSALYLCASSLGGAEPQHFGDGTRLSIL.

This rearrangement joins TRBV7-2 to TRBJ1-1; D is perhaps TRBD1 (5 bases). From germline, CDR1 is SGHTA and CDR2 FQGNSA. The CDR3 totals 14 residues. The ends were cut back, 10 bases at V and 5 bases at J, with 20 bases in the middle. This CDR3 reads CATAGWGALTEAFF. In nucleotides, the CDR3 is TGTGCCACAGCCGGATGGGGCGCCTTGACTGAAGCTTTCTTT.

V and J are TRBV14 and TRBJ1-2; possible D gene TRBD1, 5 bases. Per the germline V gene, CDR1 is SGHDN and CDR2 is FVKESK. V was cut by 2 bases and J by 4 bases, with 14 bases left in between. This CDR3 is built from 15 residues. Here the CDR3 reads CASSQISGQFYGYTF. Here the CDR3 DNA reads TGTGCCAGCAGCCAAATATCCGGACAATTCTATGGCTACACCTTC.

This chain links TRBV7-9 with TRBJ1-6; no clear D gene. Trimming left V 1 base short and J 7 bases short, with 11 bases between. Per germline, CDR1 SEHNR and CDR2 FQNEAQ (reference sequence). This CDR3 is 15 amino acids long. The DNA for the CDR3 is TGTGCCAGCAGCTTAGGGGGTGCTCGGAATTCACCCCTCCACTTT. Protein sequence: CASSLGGARNSPLHF.

This rearrangement joins TRBV29-1 to TRBJ1-3; no firm D call. The CDR3 runs to 13 residues. CDR1 SQVTM and CDR2 ANQGSEA come from the germline V gene. Trimming stripped 4 bases from V and 1 base from J, with 8 bases between. The CDR3 spells CSVVVGSGNTIYF. The CDR3 DNA sequence: TGCAGCGTTGTAGTCGGATCTGGAAACACCATATATTTT.

The rearrangement joins TRBV5-8 to TRBJ1-1; 7 bases are a match to TRBD1. The CDR3 totals 13 residues. V lost 4 bases, J lost 1 base, and 1 base stayed unmatched. Looked up from germline, CDR1 is SGHTS and CDR2 is YDEGEE. The CDR3 DNA reads as TGTGCCAGCAGCCGGGACAGGAACACTGAAGCTTTCTTT. Residues: CASSRDRNTEAFF.

This chain's CDR3 is CASSQDVPSNYGYTF. CDR3 bases: TGTGCCAGCAGCCAAGATGTACCCTCTAACTATGGCTACACCTTC. The V call is TRBV4-2, the J call TRBJ1-2, with D unresolved. Looked up from germline, CDR1 is LGHNA and CDR2 is YNFKEQ. V dropped 0 bases and J dropped 0 bases, with 8 bases sitting between them. This CDR3 region has 15 residues.

This chain uses TRBV5-1 with TRBJ1-2; TRBD1 matches at 8 bases. The germline CDR1 and CDR2 sequences are SGHRS and YFSETQ. The CDR3 has 13 amino acids. Trimming cost V 4 bases and J 6 bases; bases outside gene matches: 5. Here the CDR3 reads CASSTSTGDGYTF. CDR3 coding DNA: TGCGCCAGCAGCACATCGACAGGGGATGGCTACACCTTC.

This chain connects TRBV6-1 to TRBJ2-6, with D perhaps given as TRBD1 or TRBD2 (6 bases each). The germline V gene encodes CDR1 MNHNS and CDR2 SASEGT. The CDR3 runs 15 residues. Trimming removed 11 bases at V and 0 bases at J, with 14 bases between. CDR3 sequence (DNA): TGTGCCGGGAGGACAGAGAGCTCTGGGGCCAACGTCCTGACTTTC. This codes for CAGRTESSGANVLTF.

V usage is TRBV30 and J usage is TRBJ1-2; the D gene is possibly TRBD1 (5 bases). Trimming removed 2 bases at V and 4 bases at J, with 14 bases between. Germline V gives CDR1 GTSNPN, CDR2 SVGIG (reference sequence). The CDR3 covers 14 residues. The CDR3 coding sequence is TGTGCCTGGAGTCCCCCCGGGGGGATCTATGGCTACACCTTC. Residues: CAWSPPGGIYGYTF.